This record looks at one T cell receptor beta chain sequence and its context. Its antigen is currently unknown. The data originate from a study of beta chain features in type 1 diabetes. Looking at the study overall: No age, gender or cell yield differences were seen between patients and healthy donors.

The CDR3 length is 18 residues. With 5 bases clipped from V and 0 bases from J, the junction kept 9 bases outside the gene matches. Germline-derived CDR1 and CDR2 are SGHRS and YFSETQ. General study findings and limits: In every one of the four CD4+ subsets, TCRB CDR3s were moderately but significantly shorter in Type 1 diabetes patients.

Sequencing targeted expressed TCRB transcripts, as all isolated RNA had been reverse transcribed. The data were produced by immunoSEQ multiplex PCR, yet TCRdb's version contains in-frame clones alone and is incomplete. Of 150,000 to 200,000 clones in the sample, roughly 10% were seen once. Sequencing input: central memory CD4+ T cells from blood. This TCR came from a woman in her twenties or thirties with type 1 diabetes. The V call is TRBV5-1, the J call TRBJ1-5; 12 nucleotides line up with TRBD1. This chain's CDR3 is CASRAGTGGSYSNQPQHF. In nucleotides, the CDR3 is TGCGCCAGCAGAGCCGGGACAGGGGGCTCTTATAGCAATCAGCCCCAGCATTTT.